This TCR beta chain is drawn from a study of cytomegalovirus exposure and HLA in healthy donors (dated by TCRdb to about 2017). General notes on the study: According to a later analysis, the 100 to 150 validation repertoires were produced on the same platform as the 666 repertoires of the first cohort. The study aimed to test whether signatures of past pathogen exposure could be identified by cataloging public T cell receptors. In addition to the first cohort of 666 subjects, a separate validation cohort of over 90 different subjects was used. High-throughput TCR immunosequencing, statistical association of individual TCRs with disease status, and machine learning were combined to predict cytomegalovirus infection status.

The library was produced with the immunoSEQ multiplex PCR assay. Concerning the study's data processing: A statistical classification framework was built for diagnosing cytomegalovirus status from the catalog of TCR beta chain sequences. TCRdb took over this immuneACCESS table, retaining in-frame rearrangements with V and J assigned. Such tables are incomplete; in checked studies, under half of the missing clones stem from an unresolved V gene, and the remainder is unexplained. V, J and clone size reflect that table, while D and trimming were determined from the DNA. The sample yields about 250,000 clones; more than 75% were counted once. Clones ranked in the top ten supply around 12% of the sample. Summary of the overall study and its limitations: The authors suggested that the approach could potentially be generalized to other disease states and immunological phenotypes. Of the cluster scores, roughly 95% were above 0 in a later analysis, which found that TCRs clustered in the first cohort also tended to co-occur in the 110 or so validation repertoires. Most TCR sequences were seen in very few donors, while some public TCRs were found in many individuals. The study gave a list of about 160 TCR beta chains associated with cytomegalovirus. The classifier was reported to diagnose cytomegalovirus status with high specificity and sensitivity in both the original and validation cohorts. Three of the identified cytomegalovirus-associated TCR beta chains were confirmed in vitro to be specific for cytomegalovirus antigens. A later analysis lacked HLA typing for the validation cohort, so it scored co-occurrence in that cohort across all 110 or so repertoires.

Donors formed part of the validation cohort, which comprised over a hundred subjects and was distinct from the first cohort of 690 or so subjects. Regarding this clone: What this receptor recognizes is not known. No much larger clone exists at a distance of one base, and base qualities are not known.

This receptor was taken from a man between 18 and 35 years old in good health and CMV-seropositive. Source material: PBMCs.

In nucleotide form, the sequence is TGTGCCAGCAGTTACTCCAACCAGAACACTGAAGCTTTCTTT. This translates into CASSYSNQNTEAFF. The chain couples TRBV6-5 to TRBJ1-1; the D segment cannot be called with confidence. The CDR3 starts with the cysteine, ends with the phenylalanine, and has 14 residues. Just CDR3 DNA is preserved here, 42 bases in frame from base 1. V lost 0 bases and J lost 1 base; the stretch between them is 6 bases long. According to the germline V gene, CDR1 reads MNHEY and CDR2 reads SVGAGI.